The 13 T cell receptor beta chains below were found in one sample sequenced in a study of blood T cell repertoires in COVID-19. Only in-frame clones appear in the TCRdb table, and some are missing; sequencing was by immunoSEQ multiplex PCR. The sample yields under 350,000 clones, 65% to 90% seen once. The sequenced sample was peripheral blood. These receptors were collected from a human donor in a cohort sampled during active COVID-19.

About this clone: This sample also contains other DNA sequences that code for the same CDR3. This chain uses TRBV6-5 with TRBJ2-5, with 13 positions matching TRBD2. The CDR3 spans 16 residues. The germline V gene has CDR1 MNHEY and CDR2 SVGAGI. The V segment lost 0 bases and the J segment 2 bases; nucleotides outside the gene matches: 0. The CDR3 region has the DNA TGTGCCAGCAGTTACTCGACTAGCGGGGGGCAAGAGACCCAGTACTTC. It translates to CASSYSTSGGQETQYF.

Only one count was recorded for this clone. V usage is TRBV5-4 and J usage is TRBJ1-1, with a possible D match to TRBD1 (5 bases). This CDR3 spans 12 amino acids. Germline V gene lookup returns CDR1 SGHNT and CDR2 YYREEE (reference sequence). The V and J ends lost 4 bases and 8 bases respectively, with 12 bases between them. The chain's CDR3 is CASSIREKEAFF. The CDR3 DNA reads TGTGCCAGCAGCATCAGGGAAAAAGAAGCTTTCTTT.

V and J are TRBV5-1 and TRBJ2-7, with a tentative D call TRBD1 (5 bases). This CDR3 spans 11 amino acids. Germline CDR1 and CDR2: SGHRS and YFSETQ. Trimming removed 2 bases from V and 7 bases from J, with 7 bases in between. CDR3 nucleotides: TGCGCCAGCAGCTTAGACAGTGAGCAGTACTTC. Translating gives CASSLDSEQYF.

This clone has a single count. The chain couples TRBV30 to TRBJ1-1; the D is unclear. The V gene's germline CDR1 is GTSNPN and CDR2 SVGIG (reference sequence). V was cut by 2 bases and J by 2 bases, with 9 bases left in between. The CDR3 sequence is 13 residues long. The CDR3 loop is CAWSPTYNTEAFF. The CDR3 bases are TGTGCCTGGAGTCCCACATACAACACTGAAGCTTTCTTT.

The sample holds one count of this clone. The V and J genes are TRBV5-1 and TRBJ1-2; 11 bases line up with TRBD1. V gave up 6 bases and J gave up 6 bases; unmatched junction bases: 7. This CDR3 has 14 residues. Germline values: CDR1 SGHRS, CDR2 YFSETQ. CDR3 DNA sequence: TGCGCCAGCATCGGACAGGGGGCGCTTGATGGCTACACCTTC. Its translation is CASIGQGALDGYTF.

The rearrangement uses TRBV3-1 (or the pseudogene TRBV3-2) and TRBJ1-2, with a tentative D call TRBD1 (5 bases). Germline V gene data show CDR1 as LGHDT and CDR2 as YNNKEL (reference sequence). Trimming took 2 bases from V and 4 from J, leaving 14 bases between them. This CDR3 has 15 amino acids. As DNA, the CDR3 is TGTGCCAGCAGCCAAAGTGGGGCTACAGGCTATGGCTACACCTTC. As protein: CASSQSGATGYGYTF.

About this clone itself: Other DNA sequences of this sample code for an identical CDR3. The CDR3 nucleotides read TGTGCCAGCAGTGGCCAGGGAGAGACCCAGTACTTC. As protein: CASSGQGETQYF. The V and J genes are TRBV2 and TRBJ2-5, with a possible D match to TRBD1 (5 bases). Trimming removed 4 bases from V and 4 bases from J, with 7 bases in between. Germline V gene lookup returns CDR1 SNHLY and CDR2 FYNNEI. The CDR3 sequence is 12 residues long.

This clone has a single count. Written as DNA, the CDR3 is TGTGCCAGCAGCGCGGACAGGGGGATTCTTGAAGCTTTCTTT. Translating it yields CASSADRGILEAFF. V gene TRBV5-4 combines with J gene TRBJ1-1; TRBD1 aligns across 10 bases. The junction had 7 bases not matched to a gene; V was cut back by 4 bases and J by 7 bases. This CDR3 has 14 amino acids. The germline V gene encodes CDR1 SGHNT and CDR2 YYREEE (reference sequence). The variable domain in full, completed from reference TRBV5-4 and TRBJ1-1, reads ETGVTQSPTHLIKTRGQQVTLRCSSQSGHNTVSWYQQALGQGPQFIFQYYREEENGRGNFPPRFSGLQFPNYSSELNVNALELDDSALYLCASSADRGILEAFFGQGTRLTVV.

This sequence joins TRBV6-4 and TRBJ2-1, with a possible D match to TRBD2 (6 bases). This CDR3 is built from 13 residues. Trimming removed 5 bases at V and 6 bases at J, with 11 bases between. In germline, CDR1 is MRHNA, CDR2 SNTAGT. DNA of the CDR3: TGTGCCAGCAGTCGGAGGGAAGGCAATGAGCAGTTCTTC. It encodes CASSRREGNEQFF.

Note on this clone: Distinct nucleotide sequences in the sample also encode this CDR3. V usage is TRBV30 and J usage is TRBJ1-5; D is unresolved. The germline V and J ends were trimmed by 5 bases and 0 bases, with 11 bases remaining between them. This CDR3 spans 14 amino acids. Germline values: CDR1 GTSNPN, CDR2 SVGIG (reference sequence). CDR3 in amino acids: CAWSRGNSNQPQHF. CDR3 coding DNA: TGTGCCTGGTCTCGAGGAAATAGCAATCAGCCCCAGCATTTT. Combining the CDR3 with reference TRBV30 and TRBJ1-5 gives the whole variable domain SQTIHQWPATLVQPVGSPLSLECTVEGTSNPNLYWYRQAAGRGLQLLFYSVGIGQISSEVPQNLSASRPQDRQFILSSKKLLLSDSGFYLCAWSRGNSNQPQHFGDGTRLSIL.

J is TRBJ2-7 and V is TRBV5-1; 13 bases agree with TRBD2. With 2 bases clipped from V and 6 bases from J, the junction kept 8 bases outside the gene matches. CDR1 SGHRS and CDR2 YFSETQ come from the germline V gene. The CDR3 loop spans 16 amino acids. The CDR3 protein is CASSLRTSGGASEQYF. CDR3 bases: TGCGCCAGCAGCTTAAGAACTAGCGGGGGGGCTTCCGAGCAGTACTTC.

The chain carries TRBV6-5 and TRBJ2-7; no definite D call. Germline lookup yields CDR1 MNHEY and CDR2 SVGAGI. CDR3 length: 14 residues. V was clipped by 2 bases and J by 1 base, with 9 bases between them. The CDR3 DNA is TGTGCCAGCAGTTACGGCTCTCAGTCCTACGAGCAGTACTTC. Translated: CASSYGSQSYEQYF.

This rearrangement joins TRBV7-9 to TRBJ1-1; D remains unclear. Germline-derived CDR1 and CDR2 are SEHNR and FQNEAQ (reference sequence). V was cut by 4 bases and J by 4 bases, with 13 bases left in between. This CDR3 spans 14 amino acids. Here the CDR3 DNA reads TGTGCCAGCAGCTCCCCGGGTCCGGGCACTGAAGCTTTCTTT. It translates to CASSSPGPGTEAFF.